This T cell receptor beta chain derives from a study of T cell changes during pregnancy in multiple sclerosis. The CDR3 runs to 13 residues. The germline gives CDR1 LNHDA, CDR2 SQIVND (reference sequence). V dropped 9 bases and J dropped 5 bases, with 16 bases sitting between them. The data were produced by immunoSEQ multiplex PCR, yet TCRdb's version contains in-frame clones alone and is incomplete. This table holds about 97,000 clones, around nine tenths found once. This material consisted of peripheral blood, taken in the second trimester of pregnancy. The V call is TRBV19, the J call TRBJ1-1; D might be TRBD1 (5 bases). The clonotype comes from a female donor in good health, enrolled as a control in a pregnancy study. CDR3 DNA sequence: TGTGCCAGCGGGTACAGGTTTGGTACTGAAGCTTTCTTT. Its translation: CASGYRFGTEAFF.